The entry that follows covers one T cell receptor (beta chain) sequence. This sample was included in a study of T cell changes during pregnancy in multiple sclerosis. Some clones are missing from TCRdb's copy, which holds only in-frame ones; the method was immunoSEQ multiplex PCR. The sample carries around 33,000 clones, about 89% recorded once. Germline CDR1 SGHVS, CDR2 FQNEAQ. The CDR3 is 18 amino acids. Trimming cost V 5 bases and J 0 bases, with 19 bases left between them. The sequence was obtained from a female donor with multiple sclerosis, enrolled in a pregnancy study. The chain employs TRBV7-8 and TRBJ1-4; D gene unclear. Sequenced material: CD8+ T cells from peripheral blood mononuclear cells, taken before pregnancy. For the CDR3, the DNA is TGTGCCAGCAGCGCCCTCGGGTTTCCCTCAGCAACTAATGAAAAACTGTTTTTT. This gives the protein CASSALGFPSATNEKLFF.